The T cell receptor beta chain described here comes from a study of cytotoxic CD8 clonotypes in ibrutinib-treated CLL. General study points: Clonality measured at baseline exceeded age-matched healthy donors, tracking circulating CD8+ T-cell counts. Sustained-remission patients were sampled at different times than progressing patients were.

The data were produced by immunoSEQ multiplex PCR, yet TCRdb's version contains in-frame clones alone and is incomplete. The sample records under 300,000 clones, approximately 76% being singletons. As regards this clone: The antigen is not known.

With 5 bases clipped from V and 8 bases from J, the junction kept 13 bases outside the gene matches. The CDR3 has 15 residues. Germline loops: CDR1 MGHRA, CDR2 YSYEKL. The authors obtained approximately 2.1 micrograms of genomic DNA from cryopreserved PBMCs for TCR beta libraries. The chain uses TRBV4-1 and TRBJ1-2, with 8 bases matching TRBD1. Sample: PBMCs, taken at disease progression, from a patient treated with ibrutinib. This clonotype was sampled from a human donor with chronic lymphocytic leukemia. CDR3 coding DNA: TGCGCCAGCAGCTCGCCTACGACAGGGGTGGGCGGCTACACCTTC. It is translated as CASSSPTTGVGGYTF.